Listed here is a single T cell receptor (beta chain). This clonotype was seen many times. Its antigen is currently not known. Qualities for individual bases were not recorded, and no much larger clone is one base off. These data originate in a study of T cells in Graves' hyperthyroidism and ophthalmopathy (dated by TCRdb to the late 2010s). For the study in its entirety: Peripheral blood samples were taken at the time of initial diagnosis, prior to any treatment. A discovery cohort of around 100 patients, 43 with Graves' ophthalmopathy and about 58 with stable Graves' hyperthyroidism, was used to find distinguishing TCR V-J signatures. An independent validation cohort of 18 to 20 hyperthyroidism patients and roughly 16 patients who later progressed to ophthalmopathy tested prospective prediction of ophthalmopathy. The approximately 90 discovery patients were randomly split 7:3 into training and test sets. Thyroid tissue and blood T-cell repertoires from over 5 Graves' hyperthyroidism patients were also compared in the study. After sampling, hyperthyroidism patients received methimazole starting at 30 mg daily, and ophthalmopathy patients received high-dose intravenous methylprednisolone. The paper describes TCR Vbeta CDR3 sequencing of 135 peripheral blood samples, made up of 43 ophthalmopathy patients, around 73 hyperthyroidism patients and 17 progressor patients. Overall study outcomes, separate from this receptor: No statistical method was used to fix the sample size in advance, and group allocation was not hidden from the investigators. Most expanded thyroid clonotypes (frequency above 0.001) were also detected in blood, a finding suggesting that blood repertoires may reflect thyroid immune responses. In cross-validation, a model built on a 13 V-J signature told ophthalmopathy apart from stable hyperthyroidism with over 85% sensitivity and about 81% specificity, and in testing the same model reached 80%/75%. In validation, the model predicted progression to ophthalmopathy a median of 6.5 months before onset, with over 60% sensitivity and 72.22% specificity.

The TCR beta CDR3 regions were amplified from RNA transcripts. The TCR CDR3 was subjected to a first round of RT-PCR using the HTBI primer set and the Qiagen OneStep RT-PCR kit. The libraries were constructed in a second round of multiplex PCR and then size-selected and purified. Libraries were sequenced paired-end with 100 bp reads on an Illumina HiSeq2000. The paper's data handling went like this. Raw data were processed with SOAPnuke, discarding reads with adapters, uncalled bases, mean Phred below 15, or no exact constant-primer or identifier match. High-quality paired reads were merged using COPE v1.2.5, and each unique nucleotide sequence was defined as a clonotype. MiTCR v1.1 was used to align the clonotypes against IMGT TRBV, TRBD and TRBJ reference segments. Only V-J combinations with frequency above 0.0001, covering roughly 99% of repertoires, were analysed. The TCS score was defined as the ratio of F50 (clonal expansion) to E x V (chaos), calculated using BLOSUM62-based TCRdist between CDR3 peptides within each V-J. Welch's t-statistics and random forest reduced around 550 V-J features to roughly 13, which were used in a naive Bayes classifier (R e1071). Through fastp at Q25 and MiXCR, TCRdb rebuilt clones from the public reads, retaining in-frame beta chains. Identical CDR3 proteins give one entry, which carries the most common genes and DNA. The V and J calls were determined by TCRdb, not by the authors. The sample includes 500,000 to 650,000 distinct CDR3 sequences, with 15% to 20% observed a single time. Around 17% of the sample goes to the ten largest clones.

From a lookup of the germline V gene (reference sequence), CDR1 and CDR2 are SEHNR and FQNEAQ. Including the terminal cysteine and phenylalanine, the CDR3 comprises 17 residues. Here the CDR3 DNA is all that survives: 51 bases in frame from base 1. V and J are truncated by 6 bases and 0 bases respectively, leaving an intervening sequence of 18 bases. Ophthalmopathy patients had moderately to severely active disease, Clinical Activity Score of at least 3, NOSPECS grade of at least 4, and duration under 3 months. Patients with uncontrolled infections, other autoimmune diseases, pregnancy or lactation were excluded. Diagnoses were established on the basis of clinical symptoms, serum thyroxine and TRAb, thyroid ultrasound, and orbital computed tomography. PBMCs were separated from approximately 10 ml of fresh peripheral blood using Ficoll-Paque density gradient centrifugation. Trizol reagent was used to extract total RNA, and RNA quality was then checked on an Agilent 2100 Bioanalyzer.

In this chain, TRBV7-9 is recombined with TRBJ1-5; a weak D assignment points to TRBD1 (6 bases agree). The receptor was isolated from a young woman with Graves' ophthalmopathy. What was sequenced was blood. Read as DNA, the sequence is TGTGCCAGCAGTTTTTCGACAGGACTTTATAGCAATCAGCCCCAGCATTTT. The resulting protein is CASSFSTGLYSNQPQHF. Here the CDR3 is joined to the reference TRBV7-9 and TRBJ1-5 genes, and the full variable domain is: DTGVSQNPRHKITKRGQNVTFRCDPISEHNRLYWYRQTLGQGPEFLTYFQNEAQLEKSRLLSDRFSAERPKGSFSTLEIQRTEQGDSAMYLCASSFSTGLYSNQPQHFGDGTRLSIL.